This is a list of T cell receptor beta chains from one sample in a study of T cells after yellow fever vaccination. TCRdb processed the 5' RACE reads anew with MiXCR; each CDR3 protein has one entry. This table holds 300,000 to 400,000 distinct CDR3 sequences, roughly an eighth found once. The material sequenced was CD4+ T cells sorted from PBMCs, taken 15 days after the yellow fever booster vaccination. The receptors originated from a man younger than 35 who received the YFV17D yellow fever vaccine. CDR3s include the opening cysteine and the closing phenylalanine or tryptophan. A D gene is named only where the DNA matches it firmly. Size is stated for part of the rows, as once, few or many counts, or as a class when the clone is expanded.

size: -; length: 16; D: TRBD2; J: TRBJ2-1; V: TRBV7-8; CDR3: CASSLGGTSGGHEQFF; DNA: TGTGCCAGCAGCTTAGGGGGGACTAGCGGGGGCCATGAGCAGTTCTTC
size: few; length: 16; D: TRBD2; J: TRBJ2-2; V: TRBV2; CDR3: CASRTGGVVLTGELFF; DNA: TGTGCCAGCAGGACCGGGGGGGTCGTGTTAACCGGGGAGCTGTTTTTT
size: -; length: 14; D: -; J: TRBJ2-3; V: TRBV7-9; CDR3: CASSLVQGDDTQYF; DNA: TGTGCCAGCAGCTTAGTGCAGGGAGACGATACACAGTATTTT
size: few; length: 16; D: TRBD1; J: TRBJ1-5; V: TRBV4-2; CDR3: CASSQPGQGAVQPQHF; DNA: TGTGCCAGCAGCCAACCGGGACAGGGGGCGGTTCAGCCCCAGCATTTT
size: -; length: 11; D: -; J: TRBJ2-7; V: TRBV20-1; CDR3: CSAGWAGEQYF; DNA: TGCAGTGCTGGGTGGGCAGGCGAGCAGTACTTC
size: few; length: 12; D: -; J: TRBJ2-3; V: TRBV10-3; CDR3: CAIRTTTDTQYF; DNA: TGTGCCATCAGAACCACCACAGATACGCAGTATTTT
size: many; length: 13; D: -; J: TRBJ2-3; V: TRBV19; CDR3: CASSIDRRLTQYF; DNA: TGTGCCAGTAGTATAGATCGCCGTCTTACCCAGTATTTT
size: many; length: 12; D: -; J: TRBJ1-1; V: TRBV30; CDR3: CAWGARGTEAFF; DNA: TGTGCCTGGGGCGCCCGGGGCACTGAAGCTTTCTTT
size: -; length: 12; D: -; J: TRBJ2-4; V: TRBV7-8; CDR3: CASSLGSNIQYF; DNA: TGTGCCAGCAGCTTAGGGTCGAACATTCAGTACTTC
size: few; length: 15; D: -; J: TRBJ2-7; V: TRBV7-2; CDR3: CASSLASGLPVEQYF; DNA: TGTGCCAGCAGCTTAGCGAGTGGACTCCCAGTCGAGCAGTACTTC
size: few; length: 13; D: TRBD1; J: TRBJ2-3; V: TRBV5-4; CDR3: CASSLGDRDTQYF; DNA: TGTGCCAGCAGCTTGGGGGACAGAGATACGCAGTATTTT
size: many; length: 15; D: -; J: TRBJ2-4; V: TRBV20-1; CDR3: CSASLVGLAKNIQYF; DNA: TGCAGTGCTAGTCTGGTGGGGTTAGCCAAAAACATTCAGTACTTC
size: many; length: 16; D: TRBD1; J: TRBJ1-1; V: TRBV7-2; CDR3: CASSSGQGAGGTEAFF; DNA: TGTGCCAGCAGCTCGGGACAGGGGGCTGGGGGGACTGAAGCTTTCTTT
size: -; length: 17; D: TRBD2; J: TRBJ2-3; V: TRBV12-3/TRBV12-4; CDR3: CASSLALTAGAADTQYF; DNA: TGTGCCAGCAGTTTAGCGCTTACAGCGGGGGCCGCAGATACGCAGTATTTT
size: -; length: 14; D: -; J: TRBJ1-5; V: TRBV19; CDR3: CASRRKGLNQPQHF; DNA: TGTGCCAGTAGGAGAAAGGGACTCAATCAGCCCCAGCATTTT
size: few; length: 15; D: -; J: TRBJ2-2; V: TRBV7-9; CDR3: CASSPATLATGELFF; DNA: TGTGCCAGCAGCCCGGCGACCTTAGCGACCGGGGAGCTGTTTTTT
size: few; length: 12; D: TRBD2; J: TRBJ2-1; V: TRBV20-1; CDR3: CSAPGTSGRQFF; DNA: TGCAGTGCTCCGGGGACTAGCGGACGGCAGTTCTTC
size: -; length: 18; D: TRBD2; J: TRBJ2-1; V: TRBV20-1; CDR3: CSARDQSGGPTSVPEQFF; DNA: TGCAGTGCTAGAGACCAATCGGGGGGGCCGACGTCTGTGCCTGAGCAGTTCTTC
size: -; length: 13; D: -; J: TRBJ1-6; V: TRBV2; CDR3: CARGSSYNSPLHF; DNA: TGTGCCAGGGGGAGCTCCTATAATTCACCCCTCCACTTT
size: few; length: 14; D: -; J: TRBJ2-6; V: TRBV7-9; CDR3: CASSINSGANVLTF; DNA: TGTGCCAGCAGTATCAATTCTGGGGCCAACGTCCTGACTTTC
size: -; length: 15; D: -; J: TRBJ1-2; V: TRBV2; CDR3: CASRLGAGLNYGYTF; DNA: TGTGCCAGCAGGTTGGGGGCAGGGTTGAACTATGGCTACACCTTC
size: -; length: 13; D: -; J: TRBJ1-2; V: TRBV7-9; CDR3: CASSLEREFGYTF; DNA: TGTGCCAGCAGCCTTGAGAGGGAATTTGGCTACACCTTC